The 20 T cell receptor beta chains given below trace back to one sample, sequenced in a study of T cells after posttransplantation cyclophosphamide. Only in-frame clones appear in the TCRdb table, and some are missing; sequencing was by immunoSEQ multiplex PCR. The sample includes 9,500 to 15,000 clones, none of them occurring once. A marrow graft followed busulfan-fludarabine conditioning, with cyclophosphamide on days +3 and +4. Source: PBMCs, taken after allogeneic stem cell transplant with posttransplant cyclophosphamide. All receptors derive from a female patient between 40 and 55 years old who received an allogeneic stem cell transplant from a related donor, was CMV-positive, and had acute GVHD only. Some T cells may have come from the graft donor.

This clone showed up many times. The chain combines TRBV18 with TRBJ2-7, with 7 bases matching TRBD2. This CDR3 is built from 13 residues. V dropped 3 bases and J dropped 6; count of bases not matched to a gene: 5. CDR1 KGHSH and CDR2 LQKENI come from the germline V gene. Written as DNA, the CDR3 is TGTGCCAGCTCACCGTGGGCGGGAGCCGAGCAGTACGTC. Residues: CASSPWAGAEQYV.

The sample holds many counts of this clone. Here the CDR3 DNA reads TGTGCCAGCAGCTTTGGGTCTCCAGGGTGGGAGACCCAGTACTTC. Encoded protein: CASSFGSPGWETQYF. The chain carries TRBV7-7 and TRBJ2-5, with D perhaps matching TRBD1 (5 bases). The V end lost 3 bases, the J end lost 5 bases, and 16 bases lay between the germline ends. In germline, CDR1 is SSHAT, CDR2 FNYEAQ (reference sequence). The CDR3 is 15 residues long. The variable domain in full, completed from reference TRBV7-7 and TRBJ2-5, reads GAGVSQSPRYKVTKRGQDVTLRCDPISSHATLYWYQQALGQGPEFLTYFNYEAQPDKSGLPSDRFSAERPEGSISTLTIQRTEQRDSAMYRCASSFGSPGWETQYFGPGTRLLVL.

This clone was seen a few times. For the CDR3, the DNA is TGCGCCAGCAAGGGACAGGGGACAGATACGCAGTATTTT. The encoded protein is CASKGQGTDTQYF. This rearrangement joins TRBV5-1 to TRBJ2-3; 10 positions agree with TRBD1. Germline V gives CDR1 SGHRS, CDR2 YFSETQ. The CDR3 is 13 residues long. V shed 6 bases and J 3 bases; nucleotides not matched to a gene: 1.

This clone has a handful of counts. The chain carries TRBV5-1 and TRBJ2-3; D gene ambiguous. Germline-derived CDR1 and CDR2 are SGHRS and YFSETQ. V was pared by 1 base and J by 0 bases, with 12 bases between. The CDR3 has 16 residues. The CDR3 loop reads CASSLFRLPSTDTQYF. DNA for the CDR3: TGCGCCAGCAGCTTGTTCAGACTCCCTAGCACAGATACGCAGTATTTT.

This clone was counted at least ten times. This rearrangement joins TRBV7-9 to TRBJ2-7, with 7 bases fitting TRBD1. The CDR3 extends over 15 amino acids. Per germline, CDR1 SEHNR and CDR2 FQNEAQ (reference sequence). V dropped 1 base and J dropped 2; count of bases not matched to a gene: 5. CDR3 amino acids: CASSLGGQVTYEQYF. CDR3 in DNA: TGTGCCAGCAGCTTAGGAGGACAGGTCACCTACGAGCAGTACTTC.

This clone has ten or more counts. The CDR3 DNA is TGTGCCACCAGCAGTCAGGACAGGGCTGATTCACCCCTCCACTTT. Translation gives CATSSQDRADSPLHF. V and J are TRBV15 and TRBJ1-6, with TRBD1 identical over 8 bases. This CDR3 contains 15 residues. V lost 3 bases, J lost 8 bases, and 6 bases stayed unmatched. CDR1 LNHNV and CDR2 YYDKDF come from the germline V gene (reference sequence).

This clone was seen ten or more times. V and J are TRBV6-1 and TRBJ2-7; 7 nucleotides line up with TRBD2. V was pared by 4 bases and J by 5 bases, with 5 bases of the junction left unmatched. The CDR3 is made up of 13 amino acids. CDR1 is MNHNS, CDR2 SASEGT, per germline. The CDR3 bases are TGTGCCAGCAGTGGGACTAGAGTCCACGAGCAGTACGTC. Translation: CASSGTRVHEQYV.

There are a few counts of this clone. V usage is TRBV27 and J usage is TRBJ1-2, with a weak D call TRBD1 (6 bases). In germline, CDR1 is MNHEY, CDR2 SMNVEV (reference sequence). The CDR3 covers 15 residues. The ends were cut back, 2 bases at V and 4 bases at J, with 14 bases in the middle. CDR3 in DNA: TGTGCCAGCAGTTTAAGCGGGGGACATTTCTATGGCTACACCTTC. This translates into CASSLSGGHFYGYTF.

This clone was found many times. V gene TRBV4-1 combines with J gene TRBJ2-7; TRBD1 matches at 9 bases. The germline CDR1 and CDR2 sequences are MGHRA and YSYEKL. Germline trimming cut 4 bases from V and 4 bases from J; bases unmatched to any gene: 5. The CDR3 runs to 14 residues. Here the CDR3 reads CASSPGQGWYEQYF. As DNA, the CDR3 is TGCGCCAGCAGCCCCGGACAGGGGTGGTACGAGCAGTACTTC.

This clone appeared a few times. V is TRBV5-1 and J is TRBJ2-3, with a possible D match to TRBD2 (7 bases). V was clipped by 0 bases and J by 1 base, with 9 bases between them. This CDR3 is built from 15 residues. The V gene's germline CDR1 is SGHRS and CDR2 YFSETQ. The CDR3 DNA reads TGCGCCAGCAGCTTGGGGGGGGGCGGCACAGATACGCAGTATTTT. This encodes CASSLGGGGTDTQYF.

V and J are TRBV9 and TRBJ1-6; 7 bases are shared with TRBD1. Germline trimming cut 4 bases from V and 7 bases from J; bases unmatched to any gene: 5. The CDR3 totals 14 residues. Looked up from germline, CDR1 is SGDLS and CDR2 is YYNGEE. Written as DNA, the CDR3 is TGTGCCAGCAGCACGGGACAGAGAAATTCACCCCTCCACTTT. Translating gives CASSTGQRNSPLHF.

V and J are TRBV5-6 and TRBJ2-3; 14 bases are shared with TRBD2. V dropped 2 bases and J dropped 6; count of bases not matched to a gene: 8. CDR1 is SGHDT, CDR2 YYEEEE, per germline. The CDR3 runs 17 residues. CDR3 in amino acids: CASSFKTSGGAPDTQYF. The DNA for the CDR3 is TGTGCCAGCAGCTTCAAGACTAGCGGGGGGGCCCCGGATACGCAGTATTTT.

This clone was counted ten times or more. The genes are TRBV10-3 and TRBJ1-1; D uncertain. The germline V and J ends were trimmed by 6 bases and 8 bases, with 16 bases remaining between them. The CDR3 has 13 residues. Germline CDR1 and CDR2: ENHRY and SYGVKD. CDR3 protein: CAISQSAGREAFF. For the CDR3, the DNA is TGTGCCATCAGCCAATCCGCAGGCAGGGAAGCTTTCTTT.

This clone occurred a few times. The chain has TRBV7-2 and TRBJ2-6, with D tentatively TRBD1 (5 bases). Germline CDR1 is SGHTA and CDR2 is FQGNSA. CDR3 length: 15 residues. Trimming pared 5 bases from V and 1 base from J, leaving 9 bases between. Written as DNA, the CDR3 is TGTGCCAGCAGCCCCCCAGGGTCTGGGGCCAACGTCCTGACTTTC. Translating gives CASSPPGSGANVLTF.

This clone was seen ten or more times. The chain uses TRBV5-6 and TRBJ1-2, with TRBD1 matching 7 bases. The V gene end was trimmed by 4 bases and the J gene end by 1 base; junction bases not matched to a gene: 4. CDR3 length: 14 amino acids. Germline CDR1 reads SGHDT; CDR2 reads YYEEEE. CDR3 sequence reads: CASSAYRGNYGYTF. The CDR3 nucleotides read TGTGCCAGCAGCGCCTACAGGGGTAACTATGGCTACACCTTC.

This clone has at least ten counts. The rearrangement joins TRBV7-3 to TRBJ2-1, with 8 bases identical to TRBD2. Per the germline V gene, CDR1 is SGHTA and CDR2 is FQGTGA. CDR3 length: 15 amino acids. The V gene end was trimmed by 4 bases and the J gene end by 0 bases; junction bases not matched to a gene: 2. The CDR3 DNA follows: TGTGCCAGCAGCTCGGGAGGGAGCTCCTACAATGAGCAGTTCTTC. Its translation is CASSSGGSSYNEQFF.

In its sample, this clone was seen many times. The chain uses TRBV30 and TRBJ2-1; D is perhaps TRBD2 (6 bases). Between the trimmed V and J ends, which lost 5 bases and 3 bases, there was a span of 11 bases. This CDR3 spans 13 amino acids. The V gene's germline CDR1 is GTSNPN and CDR2 SVGIG (reference sequence). DNA for the CDR3: TGTGCCTGGGGACTAACCATCTACAATGAGCAGTTCTTC. Encoded protein: CAWGLTIYNEQFF.

In this sample, this clone turned up many times. This rearrangement joins TRBV6-6 to TRBJ2-7; maybe TRBD1 (6 bases). V dropped 10 bases and J dropped 3 bases, with 19 bases sitting between them. The germline CDR1 and CDR2 sequences are MNHNY and SVGAGI (reference sequence). The length of the CDR3 is 14 residues. CDR3 DNA sequence: TGTGCCACTACAGGGAGTTTTGTTGGCTACGAGCAGTACGTC. Translating it yields CATTGSFVGYEQYV.

This clone was counted at least ten times. The J gene is TRBJ1-4, the V gene TRBV18; TRBD1 is a possible D gene (6 bases). Germline CDR1 and CDR2: KGHSH and LQKENI. The CDR3 totals 16 residues. Trimming shortened V by 3 bases and J by 6 bases, and 17 bases separated the two germline ends. In nucleotides, the CDR3 is TGTGCCAGCTCACCCGTCCAGGGGCAGGACGATGAAAAACTGTTTTTT. Protein sequence: CASSPVQGQDDEKLFF.

This clone showed up many times. This chain joins TRBV19 and TRBJ1-1; D is unclear. CDR3 length equals 14 residues. CDR1 is LNHDA and CDR2 is SQIVND in the germline V gene (reference sequence). V lost 6 bases and J 4 bases, leaving 15 bases between the germline ends. CDR3 sequence (DNA): TGTGCCAGTAGCCTTGAACAATCGGGCACTGAAGCTTTCTTT. Its translation is CASSLEQSGTEAFF.